The clone carrying this T cell receptor beta chain has only one observation. This sample was taken from a study of blood T cell repertoires in COVID-19. Whole-study context: The origin of the acute and convalescent COVID-19 samples was the United States, Italy and Spain. T cells, B-cell-depleted T cells, or PBMCs provided the cDNA or gDNA that served as material.

Methods used by the authors: The authors estimated nucleated cell counts from reference gene primer amplification. Repertoires were generated with immunoSEQ multiplex PCR, while TCRdb's copy carries only in-frame clones and drops some. Clone size and V and J calls were adopted from that table, with D and trimming inferred from the DNA. The sample carries about 360,000 clones, 80% to 90% recorded once. This CDR3 is built from 15 residues. Germline loops: CDR1 LGHNA, CDR2 YNFKEQ. J was trimmed by 0 bases and V by 4 bases; bases with no gene match: 3. The TCR was taken from a man between 25 and 39 years old with active or convalescent COVID-19. The sample was peripheral blood. The chain has TRBV4-2 and TRBJ2-5; TRBD2 matches 9 bases. The CDR3 DNA follows: TGTGCCAGCAGCCGAGAGCGGGGGGACCAAGAGACCCAGTACTTC. Translation gives CASSRERGDQETQYF.